The next 10 T cell receptor beta chains were all read from a single sample in a study of OX40 agonist ivuxolimab in advanced cancers. Some clones are missing from TCRdb's copy, which holds only in-frame ones; the method was immunoSEQ multiplex PCR. The sample holds more than 75,000 clones; 70% to 90% are singletons and the top ten take 0.38%. The sample in question was CD4+ or CD8+ T cells sorted from blood, obtained in a trial of the OX40 agonist ivuxolimab. Receptors originate from an adult with an advanced solid tumor such as melanoma, head and neck, liver or kidney cancer.

This clone has just one count. This rearrangement joins TRBV5-6 to TRBJ1-2, with a possible D match to TRBD1 (6 bases). Trimming left V 0 bases short and J 5 bases short, with 11 bases between. CDR3 length: 14 residues. CDR1 and CDR2 (germline): SGHDT, YYEEEE. The chain's CDR3 is CASSLVSGAYGYTF. The CDR3 nucleotides are TGTGCCAGCAGCTTGGTTTCGGGGGCGTATGGCTACACCTTC.

This chain joins TRBV7-2 and TRBJ2-7; TRBD2 matches 10 bases. Losses at the gene ends were 7 bases for V and 4 bases for J; bases not matched to a gene: 10. Per the germline V gene, CDR1 is SGHTA and CDR2 is FQGNSA. This CDR3 region has 15 residues. The CDR3 reads CASNRGLAGVYEQYF. The CDR3 nucleotides are TGTGCCAGCAACCGTGGGCTAGCGGGAGTTTACGAGCAGTACTTC.

This clone showed up just a few times. The V gene is TRBV5-1, the J gene TRBJ1-1, with TRBD1 matching over 7 bases. Germline V lookup: CDR1 SGHRS, CDR2 YFSETQ. The CDR3 totals 14 residues. The trim removed 0 bases at V and 5 bases at J, leaving 4 bases unmatched. In DNA form, the CDR3 reads TGCGCCAGCAGCTTGGGGGCAGGGGGGACTGAAGCTTTCTTT. This codes for CASSLGAGGTEAFF.

The chain employs TRBV10-3 and TRBJ2-7, with 10 bases that match TRBD1. This CDR3 is built from 14 residues. Trimming cost V 6 bases and J 2 bases; bases outside gene matches: 4. Germline V lookup: CDR1 ENHRY, CDR2 SYGVKD. The CDR3 nucleotides are TGTGCCATCAGCCCGGACAGGGGGACCTACGAGCAGTACTTC. Protein sequence: CAISPDRGTYEQYF.

The J gene is TRBJ1-4, the V gene TRBV6-5, with TRBD1 matching over 7 bases. The germline V gene has CDR1 MNHEY and CDR2 SVGAGI. The V segment lost 5 bases and the J segment 8 bases; nucleotides outside the gene matches: 8. This CDR3 contains 14 residues. The CDR3 sequence is CASSRDSLREKLFF. DNA of the CDR3: TGTGCCAGCAGTAGGGACAGTCTACGCGAAAAACTGTTTTTT.

V and J are TRBV11-3 and TRBJ2-7; a possible D gene is TRBD1 (6 bases). Trimming stripped 5 bases from V and 0 bases from J, with 20 bases between. The CDR3 totals 17 residues. Germline loops: CDR1 SGHNT, CDR2 YENEEA. The CDR3 is CASSTQKKGVSSYEQYF. The DNA of the CDR3 is TGTGCCAGCAGCACACAAAAAAAGGGGGTCTCCTCCTACGAGCAGTACTTC. The entire variable domain, with the rest obtained from reference TRBV11-3 and TRBJ2-7, is as follows: EAGVVQSPRYKIIEKKQPVAFWCNPISGHNTLYWYLQNLGQGPELLIRYENEEAVDDSQLPKDRFSAERLKGVDSTLKIQPAELGDSAVYLCASSTQKKGVSSYEQYFGPGTRLTVT.

This chain connects TRBV21-1 to TRBJ2-1; no DNA check was done on the table's D call, TRBD1. TRBV21-1 is a documented pseudogene. This CDR3 spans 19 amino acids. CDR3 amino acids: CASSFYKYTGTGGSNEQFF. The CDR3 nucleotides read TGTGCCAGCAGCTTTTATAAGTATACCGGGACAGGGGGGTCGAATGAGCAGTTCTTC.

The rearrangement joins TRBV5-1 to TRBJ2-7; TRBD2 matches at 12 bases. The CDR3 has 15 residues. Germline CDR1 is SGHRS and CDR2 is YFSETQ. The J segment lost 4 bases and the V segment lost 5 bases, leaving 7 bases of the junction unmatched. As DNA, the CDR3 is TGCGCCAGCAGACCTAGCGGGAGGGCCGCGTACGAGCAGTACTTC. Amino acid sequence: CASRPSGRAAYEQYF.

V is TRBV19 and J is TRBJ2-1; perhaps TRBD1 as D (6 bases). This CDR3 region has 12 residues. Germline V gives CDR1 LNHDA, CDR2 SQIVND (reference sequence). Trimming pared 5 bases from V and 11 bases from J, leaving 13 bases between. As DNA, the CDR3 is TGTGCCAGTAGTGCCAGGGACATACAGCAGTTCTTC. Its protein is CASSARDIQQFF.

V is TRBV5-1 and J is TRBJ1-2, with TRBD1 as a possible D gene (6 bases). Germline lookup yields CDR1 SGHRS and CDR2 YFSETQ. There are 15 residues in the CDR3. Trimming took off 5 bases at V and 4 bases at J, with 18 bases between the two ends. CDR3 DNA sequence: TGCGCCAGCAGGGACGCCACAGGGACAATCTATGGCTACACCTTC. Its protein is CASRDATGTIYGYTF.